The TCR beta chain under discussion was sequenced for a study of cytomegalovirus exposure and HLA in healthy donors (dated by TCRdb to 2016 to 2017). About the full investigation: In an earlier analysis of several hundred of the donors, 276 Gb of sequence data and some 120 million unique TCR beta sequences from approximately 180 million T cells were reported. An early release that covered several hundred HLA-typed donors contained approximately 290 gigabases of sequencing data and about 84 million unique TCR sequences. Among the roughly 400 genotyped donors, 75% to 90% belonged to the genetic ancestry cluster associated with self-reported Caucasian donors. The study aimed to test whether cataloging public T cell receptors could reveal signatures of past pathogen exposure. The study used immunosequencing to profile the T cell repertoires of several hundred subjects and linked those repertoires to cytomegalovirus serostatus. In addition to the first cohort of approximately 670 subjects, a separate validation cohort of 120 different subjects was used. The study combined high-throughput TCR immunosequencing, statistical association of individual TCRs with disease status, and machine learning to predict cytomegalovirus infection status. In a later analysis, previously published TCR beta repertoires from 666 donors were re-analyzed and high-resolution HLA genotyping was added so that TCR occurrence patterns could be studied. The later analysis used no new phenotypic data to find candidate immune exposures, relying instead on TCR beta sequences and their occurrence across donors. To decide whether each TCR beta V gene segment behaved as functional or pseudogenic, an earlier analysis of 587 of the donors relied on high-throughput TCR beta sequencing. Donor age, sex, ethnicity and CMV serostatus were compiled alongside the repertoire data. In a later genetic analysis, genome-wide SNP genotypes for about three fifths of the roughly 670 donors were used, and that subset was treated as a discovery cohort. Every repertoire in the discovery cohort had been generated on one and the same sequencing platform. Class I and class II HLA loci were covered by the typing at four-digit resolution. The number of typed donors differed by locus: roughly 629-640 for A, B, C, DRB1 and DQB1; about 520 for DQA1; over 600 for DPA1; and roughly 490 for DPB1. Roughly 5 DR-DQ haplotypes were handled as single units for association and clustering because linkage in the cohort was strong. Across 300 to 500 genotyped donors of the cohort, an average of approximately 200,000 unique TCR beta nucleotide sequences per donor were sequenced, and around 20% of those sequences were non-productive. On the study overall, not on this receptor specifically: The cohort was sequenced for TCR beta chains only, and without alpha or paired-chain data the features that could be detected were limited. A cluster of highly shared sequence variants was judged likely to represent a technical artifact of the sequencing pipeline. V-gene and J-gene trimming of TCR beta chains was associated with a missense DCLRE1C variant in a later genetic analysis, and the association was replicated in an independent cohort. Compared with the 666-donor mean, donors in an Asian-associated ancestry cluster had fewer N-insertions in productive TCRs, according to a later genetic analysis. In vitro tests confirmed that a few of the cytomegalovirus-associated TCR beta chains recognize cytomegalovirus antigens. A total of 150 or so TCR beta chains were listed by the study as associated with cytomegalovirus. Because HLA typing was missing for some donors at each locus, association tests included only the typed subset. An earlier analysis of approximately 530 of the donors showed that most TCR beta V segments appeared in productive rearrangements either about 87% or about 30% of the time, which broadly matched IMGT annotations. The authors suggested that the approach could potentially be extended to other disease states and immunological phenotypes. Some IMGT-functional V segments, including TRBV6-2 and TRBV6-3, could not be distinguished by the 87-base-pair reads and were therefore excluded. When HLA alleles, especially DR and DQ, strongly co-occurred, TCR associations were difficult to assign to individual alleles. Correlated functional status among segregating V segments might reflect linkage disequilibrium, but an unknown experimental factor could not be ruled out. Some 16 rarely observed V segments, including chromosome 9 orphons, were excluded from the earlier analysis of approximately 500 of the donors because counts were too low. Specific HLA alleles were associated with roughly 17,000 TCR beta sequences at a false discovery rate of 0.05 in a later analysis. A later analysis found that TCR association rates varied across HLA loci, with DRB1 alleles showing the most associated TCRs and HLA-C alleles the fewest. According to a later analysis, most CMV-associated TCR beta chains appeared to be HLA-restricted, and the HLA associations seemed to be driven largely by CMV exposure. CMV serostatus was the only immune exposure information available for the cohort. In a later analysis, HLA-associated TCR beta chains were found to be more clonally expanded and to have lower generation probabilities than equally common non-associated chains. The presence/absence analyses assumed that sequencing depth was roughly uniform across donors, and that assumption may not be true. In a later analysis, several top co-occurrence clusters were reported to appear linked to parvovirus B19, influenza, CMV and Epstein-Barr virus. Most TCR sequences were seen in very few donors, while some public TCRs were found in many individuals. A further reported finding was that TCR beta sequences accurately predicted the HLA-A and HLA-B alleles for most subjects in the first cohort. The classifier was reported to diagnose cytomegalovirus status with high specificity and sensitivity in both the original and validation cohorts.

In total, 630 or so healthy bone marrow donors made up the cohort. At the time of sampling, all cohort members were nominally healthy, though unrecorded immune exposures were likely present. The donor tested CMV seropositive, placing the donor among the 290 or so seropositive members of the cohort. Each donor provided a peripheral blood sample, and peripheral blood mononuclear cells were used for TCR beta sequencing. Genomic DNA extraction from the blood cell samples was performed with the Qiagen DNeasy Blood Extraction Kit. Concerning this clone itself: This receptor's antigen is unknown. Base qualities are not at hand, and no much larger clone is one base apart.

The germline V gene gives CDR1 as MDHEN and CDR2 as SYDVKM. The CDR3 covers 14 residues, taking in both the cysteine and the phenylalanine. Only the CDR3 region is kept as DNA, spanning 42 bases read in frame from base 1. Relative to germline, V is 6 bases shorter and J is 3 bases shorter, with 11 bases between their ends. Library preparation was by the immunoSEQ multiplex PCR assay. For the multiplex PCR, a mixture combining 60 forward primers for TCR Vbeta segments and 13 reverse primers for TCR Jbeta segments was used. Amplification of the CDR3 region of rearranged TCR beta genes was performed with a multiplex PCR assay on genomic DNA. Amplified TCR beta libraries were sequenced as 87-base-pair reads on the Illumina HiSeq System. Per the original workflow: A later analysis tallied 70 million to 100 million unique TCR beta chains across the 666 repertoires, and about 12 million of those chains were shared by two or more donors. A nearest-neighbor algorithm error-corrected the raw reads and collapsed the reads into unique sequences, merging closely related sequences to remove PCR and sequencing errors. To assign V, D and J gene segments, CDR3 sequences were aligned to IMGT reference sequences. For a sequence to be retained, a match of at least six nucleotides to both a V gene segment and a J gene segment was required. A rearrangement was called productive if the CDR3 had no stop codons and remained in frame with V and J, and every other rearrangement was called non-productive. CDR3 was defined by IMGT convention, running from the second conserved V-encoded cysteine to the conserved J-encoded phenylalanine. Sequences without an unambiguous match to a single V gene segment were excluded from the earlier analysis of 587 of the donors. An earlier analysis of a few hundred of the donors classified V segments as functional when productive rearrangements were above 56.7% and as segregating when the standard deviation between donors was above 5%. A statistical classification framework was built to diagnose cytomegalovirus status from the catalog of TCR beta chain sequences. V and J gene assignment, in a later analysis, came from comparing TCR nucleotide sequences with IMGT/GENE-DB human TR gene sequences. In a later analysis, CDR3 sequences and most-parsimonious VDJ recombination scenarios were assigned using the TCRdist pipeline. In a later analysis, each TCR beta chain was defined by its CDR3 amino acid sequence together with its V-gene family, and reads lacking a unique V-gene family were excluded. To address suspected cross-contamination and a sequencing artifact, a later analysis removed several hundred highly shared, low-generation-probability nucleotide sequences. For each public chain, a later analysis derived a clonal expansion index from normalized ranks of inferred template counts within each repertoire. In a later analysis, generation probabilities were computed using a VDJ recombination model fitted to out-of-frame rearrangements, and the results were checked against IGoR. In a later analysis, TCR-TCR, TCR-HLA and TCR-CMV co-occurrence was scored with hypergeometric tests, and a repertoire-size bias correction was applied to TCR pairs. False discovery rates were estimated in a later analysis by permuting HLA or CMV assignments 20 times. In a later analysis, co-occurring TCRs were grouped using DBSCAN, with TCRdist sequence similarity added in when clustering inside HLA-allele-positive subsets. Repertoires with fewer than 30,000 or more than 120,000 public chains, plus five repertoires with anomalous nucleotide sharing, were excluded from co-occurrence clustering. In its TCRdb copy, this immuneACCESS table keeps in-frame sequences only and misses some clones. Where compared with another copy, unresolved V genes explain less than half of these, and the others have no known cause. The V and J calls and clone size come from that table; D and trimming were worked out from the DNA. For this sample there are over 150,000 clones; over 65% appear just once. The ten largest clones capture around 3.5% of the sample.

The chain joins TRBV28 to TRBJ2-2; there is no confident call for the D gene. Sample: PBMCs. This receptor was identified in a woman aged 55-69 years in good health and CMV-seropositive. The DNA is TGTGCCAGCAGCCTCAGACGGGACACCGGGGAGCTGTTTTTT. Its protein product is CASSLRRDTGELFF.